This note documents a single T cell receptor beta chain sequence. Its antigen is not identified. This specimen belongs to a study of monozygotic twins with inflammatory bowel disease. Study-wide results and caveats: Twins with IBD had fewer clonotypes in common with others than healthy twins, particularly during disease activity. Support for any single strong IBD-associated signal or clonotype was not found. Immunosuppressive treatments differing between patients may have added repertoire variability.

CDR1 is DFQATT, CDR2 SNEGSKA, per germline (reference sequence). This CDR3 is 16 amino acids long. UMIs bearing a 6-nucleotide sample barcode were added through template switching. TCRdb reprocessed the 5' RACE reads; each CDR3 protein has one entry and no DNA is given. Its table lists 350,000 to 550,000 distinct CDR3 sequences. This sequence was found in a human donor with ulcerative colitis or Crohn's disease, or a healthy co-twin of an affected twin (not recorded which). V usage is TRBV20-1 and J usage is TRBJ2-3. Sequencing was carried out using blood. CDR3 region: CSARGVLREGTDTQYF.